The clone carrying this T cell receptor beta chain was seen a handful of times. What it recognizes is unknown. The sample is drawn from a study of CD8 T cells in ankylosing spondylitis. Notes on the study in general: A TCR beta motif of 7 to 9 highly homologous variants seemed to mark ankylosing spondylitis blood.

V gave up 7 bases and J gave up 4 bases, with 10 bases separating them. The CDR3 consists of 13 residues. Germline CDR1 and CDR2: MDHEN and SYDVKM. TCRdb processed the 5' RACE reads anew with MiXCR; each CDR3 protein has one entry. The data hold more than 650,000 distinct CDR3 sequences, with about 12% observed a single time. V and J are TRBV28 and TRBJ2-2; D remains unclear. This TCR was recovered from a male donor with ankylosing spondylitis. The sequencing sample was made of blood, either unsorted or a sorted T cell fraction (not recorded which). CDR3 sequence reads: CASTRWGTGELFF. As DNA, the CDR3 is TGTGCCAGCACCCGTTGGGGCACCGGGGAGCTGTTTTTT.